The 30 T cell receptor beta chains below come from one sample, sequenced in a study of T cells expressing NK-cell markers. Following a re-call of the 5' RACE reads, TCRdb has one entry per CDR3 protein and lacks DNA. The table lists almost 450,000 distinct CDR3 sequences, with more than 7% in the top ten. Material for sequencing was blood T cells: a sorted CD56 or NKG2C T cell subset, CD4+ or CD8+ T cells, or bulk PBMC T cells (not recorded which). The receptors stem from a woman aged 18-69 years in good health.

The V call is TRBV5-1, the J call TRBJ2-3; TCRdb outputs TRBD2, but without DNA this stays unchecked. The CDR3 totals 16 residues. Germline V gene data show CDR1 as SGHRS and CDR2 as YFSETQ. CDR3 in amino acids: CASSRGRREGADTQYF.

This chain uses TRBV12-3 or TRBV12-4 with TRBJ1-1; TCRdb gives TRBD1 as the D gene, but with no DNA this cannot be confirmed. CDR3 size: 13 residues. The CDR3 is CASRQVVNTEAFF.

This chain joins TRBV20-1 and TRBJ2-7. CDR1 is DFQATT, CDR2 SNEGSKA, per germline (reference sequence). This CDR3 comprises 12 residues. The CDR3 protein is CSARDIAYEQYF.

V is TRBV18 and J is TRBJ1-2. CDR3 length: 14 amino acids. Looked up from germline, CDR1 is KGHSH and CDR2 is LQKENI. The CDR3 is CASSPAGSNYGYTF.

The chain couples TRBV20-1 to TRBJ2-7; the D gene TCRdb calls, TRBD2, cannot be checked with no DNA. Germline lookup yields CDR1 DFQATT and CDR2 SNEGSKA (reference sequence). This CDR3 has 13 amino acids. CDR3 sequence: CSAKWRDINEQYF.

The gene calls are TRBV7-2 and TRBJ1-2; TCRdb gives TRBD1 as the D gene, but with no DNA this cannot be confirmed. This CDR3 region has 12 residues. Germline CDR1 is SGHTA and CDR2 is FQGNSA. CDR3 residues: CASSSTGVGYTF.

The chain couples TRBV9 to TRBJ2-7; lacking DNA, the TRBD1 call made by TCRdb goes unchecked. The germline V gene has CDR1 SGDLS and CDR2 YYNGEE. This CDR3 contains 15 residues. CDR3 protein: CASSGGGQGSYEQYF.

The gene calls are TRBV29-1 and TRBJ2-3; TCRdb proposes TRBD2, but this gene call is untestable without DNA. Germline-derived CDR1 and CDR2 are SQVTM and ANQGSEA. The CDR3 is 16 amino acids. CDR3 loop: CSVEGLPQISTDTQYF.

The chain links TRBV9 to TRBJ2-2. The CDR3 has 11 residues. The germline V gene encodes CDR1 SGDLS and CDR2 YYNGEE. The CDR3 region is CASSVNGELFF.

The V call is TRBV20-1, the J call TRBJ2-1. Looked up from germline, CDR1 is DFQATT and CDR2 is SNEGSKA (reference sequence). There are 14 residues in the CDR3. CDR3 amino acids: CSAPTALATNEQFF.

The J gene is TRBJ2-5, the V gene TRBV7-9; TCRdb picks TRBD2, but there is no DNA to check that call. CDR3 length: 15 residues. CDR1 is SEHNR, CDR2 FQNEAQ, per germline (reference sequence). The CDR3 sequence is CASSPRLGLDETQYF.

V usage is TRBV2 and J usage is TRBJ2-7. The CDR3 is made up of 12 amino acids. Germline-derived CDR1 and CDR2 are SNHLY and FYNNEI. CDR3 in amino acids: CASSTSSYEQYF.

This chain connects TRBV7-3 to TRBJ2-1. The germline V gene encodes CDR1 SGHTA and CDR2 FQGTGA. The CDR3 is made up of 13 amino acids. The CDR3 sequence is CASSLTLGNEQFF.

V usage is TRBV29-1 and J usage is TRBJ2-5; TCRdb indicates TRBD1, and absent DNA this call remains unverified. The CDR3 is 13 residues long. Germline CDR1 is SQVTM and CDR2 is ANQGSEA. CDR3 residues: CSVLTTGPETQYF.

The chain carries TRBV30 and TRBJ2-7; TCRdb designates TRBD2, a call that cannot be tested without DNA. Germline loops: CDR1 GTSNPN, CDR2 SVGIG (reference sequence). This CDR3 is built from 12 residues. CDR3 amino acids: CAWKEGSYEQYF.

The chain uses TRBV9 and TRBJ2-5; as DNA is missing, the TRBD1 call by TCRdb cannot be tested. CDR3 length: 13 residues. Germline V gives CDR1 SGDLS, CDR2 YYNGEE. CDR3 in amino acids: CASSRDPGGTQYF.

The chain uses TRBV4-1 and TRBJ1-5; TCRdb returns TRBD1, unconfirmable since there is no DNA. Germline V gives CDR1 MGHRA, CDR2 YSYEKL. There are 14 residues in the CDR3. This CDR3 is CASNNTGGGQPQHF.

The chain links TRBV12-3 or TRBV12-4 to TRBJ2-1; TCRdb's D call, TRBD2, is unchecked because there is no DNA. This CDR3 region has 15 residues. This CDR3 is CASSFPGLAGVQQFF.

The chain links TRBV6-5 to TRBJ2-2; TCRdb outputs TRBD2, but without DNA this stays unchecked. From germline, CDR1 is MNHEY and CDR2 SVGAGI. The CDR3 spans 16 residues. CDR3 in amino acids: CASSYSMRSGTGELFF.

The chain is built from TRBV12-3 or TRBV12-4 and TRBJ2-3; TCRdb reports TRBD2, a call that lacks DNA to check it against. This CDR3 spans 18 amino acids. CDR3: CASSSSPPSGSVTDTQYF.

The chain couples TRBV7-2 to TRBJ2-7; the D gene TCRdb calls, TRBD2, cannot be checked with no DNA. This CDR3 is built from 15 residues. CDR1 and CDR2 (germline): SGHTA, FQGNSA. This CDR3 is CASSVGLAATYEQYF. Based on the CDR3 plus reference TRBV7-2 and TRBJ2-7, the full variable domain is GAGVSQSPSNKVTEKGKDVELRCDPISGHTALYWYRQSLGQGLEFLIYFQGNSAPDKSGLPSDRFSAERTGGSVSTLTIQRTQQEDSAVYLCASSVGLAATYEQYFGPGTRLTVT.

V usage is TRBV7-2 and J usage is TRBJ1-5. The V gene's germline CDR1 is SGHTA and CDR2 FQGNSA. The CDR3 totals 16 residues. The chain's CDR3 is CASSLAGPRSNQPQHF. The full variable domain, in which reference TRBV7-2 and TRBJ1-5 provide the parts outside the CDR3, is GAGVSQSPSNKVTEKGKDVELRCDPISGHTALYWYRQSLGQGLEFLIYFQGNSAPDKSGLPSDRFSAERTGGSVSTLTIQRTQQEDSAVYLCASSLAGPRSNQPQHFGDGTRLSIL.

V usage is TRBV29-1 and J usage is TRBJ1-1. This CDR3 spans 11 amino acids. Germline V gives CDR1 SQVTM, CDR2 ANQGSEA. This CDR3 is CSVETNTEAFF. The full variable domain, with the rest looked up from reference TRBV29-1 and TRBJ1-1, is SAVISQKPSRDICQRGTSLTIQCQVDSQVTMMFWYRQQPGQSLTLIATANQGSEATYESGFVIDKFPISRPNLTFSTLTVSNMSPEDSSIYLCSVETNTEAFFGQGTRLTVV.

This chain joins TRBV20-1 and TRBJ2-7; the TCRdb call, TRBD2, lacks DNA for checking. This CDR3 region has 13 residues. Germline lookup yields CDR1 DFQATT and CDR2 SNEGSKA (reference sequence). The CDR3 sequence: CSAPGLAGAEQYF.

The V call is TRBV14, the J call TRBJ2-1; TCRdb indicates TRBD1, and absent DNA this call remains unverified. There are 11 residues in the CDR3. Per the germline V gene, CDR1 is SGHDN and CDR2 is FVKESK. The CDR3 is CASKGYNEQFF.

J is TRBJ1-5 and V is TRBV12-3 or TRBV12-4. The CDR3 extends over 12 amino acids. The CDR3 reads CASSYGDQPQHF.

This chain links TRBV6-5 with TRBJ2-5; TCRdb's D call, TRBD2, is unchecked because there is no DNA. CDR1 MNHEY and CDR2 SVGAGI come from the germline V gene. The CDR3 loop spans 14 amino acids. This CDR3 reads CASSYGDWQETQYF.

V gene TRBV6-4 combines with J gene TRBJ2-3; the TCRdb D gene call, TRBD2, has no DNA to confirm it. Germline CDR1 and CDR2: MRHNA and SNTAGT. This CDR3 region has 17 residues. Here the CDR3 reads CASSDSRGGGADDTQYF.

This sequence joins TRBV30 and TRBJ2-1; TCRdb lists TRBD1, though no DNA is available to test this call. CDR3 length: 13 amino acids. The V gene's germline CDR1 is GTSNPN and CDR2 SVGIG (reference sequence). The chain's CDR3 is CAWRDRGLIEQFF.

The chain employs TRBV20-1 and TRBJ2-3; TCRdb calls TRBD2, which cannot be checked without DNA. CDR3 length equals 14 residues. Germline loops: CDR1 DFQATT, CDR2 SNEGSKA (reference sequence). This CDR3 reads CSAGLAAHTDTQYF.